This T cell receptor beta chain was sequenced during a study of T cells in localized non-small cell lung cancer (dated by TCRdb to 2020 to 2021). About the full investigation: T cell repertoires of hundreds of early-stage NSCLC patients were analyzed, with tumors being compared against uninvolved tumor-adjacent lungs. The mean age of the NSCLC patients was about 64 years, with 120 to 150 men and about a hundred women. The cohort was made up of under 250 treatment-naive NSCLC patients whose localized lung tumors had been resected.

At diagnosis, peripheral blood, uninvolved tumor-adjacent lung and tumor were collected and stored as a combination of fresh-frozen and FFPE material. Blood samples were analyzed as peripheral blood mononuclear cells for TCR repertoire profiling. The CDR3, cysteine through phenylalanine, is 14 amino acids long. Left in the record is the CDR3 DNA by itself, 42 bases read in frame from the first base. Trimming removed 2 bases from V and 9 bases from J, leaving 14 bases between the germline ends. CDR1 MDHEN and CDR2 SYDVKM were looked up in the germline V gene. Details on this clone: The clone's antigen remains unknown. The sample holds no much larger clone one base away, and base qualities are not on file.

TCR beta CDR3 regions were sequenced from DNA using the immunoSEQ Assay. The paper's data handling went like this. T cell density was computed as TCR beta template counts normalized to usable DNA estimated by amplifying housekeeping genes. Richness was estimated using the preseqR package, with extrapolation to 400,000 templates for PBMC samples and to 120,000 templates for tissue samples. Clonality was taken to be one minus Pielou's evenness. Tissue-enriched TCRs were identified by differential abundance testing using productive amino-acid clonotypes, minimum total count 5 and alpha 0.1. The Jaccard Index and the Morisita Overlap Index were used to measure repertoire overlap between compartments. GLIPH grouped TCR beta CDR3s together with public tetramer-defined viral CDR3s, and a viral motif had to include at least three viral sequences and also show V-gene enrichment. Drawn from immuneACCESS, this table holds only the in-frame rearrangements with V and J called that TCRdb kept. Clones are partly lost; checked studies trace under half to an unresolved V gene and leave the rest unexplained. V, J and clone size derive from that table, while D and trimming were established from the DNA sequence. Counted in this sample were 50,000 to 55,000 clones; approximately 88% of them appeared once. The top ten clones comprise about a sixth of the sample.

Points the paper makes about the study in general: Higher blood T cell density associated with longer overall survival, while higher adjacent-lung clonality associated with shorter survival. Of the top 100 tumor clones, a median of roughly 56 were detected in paired uninvolved adjacent lung; about 26 were also among that lung's top 100. The highest T cell clonality was observed in uninvolved tumor-adjacent lung, where clonality exceeded that of tumor, suggesting that antigenic responses were more focused in uninvolved tumor-adjacent lung. Because multi-region tumor sequencing was not performed, intratumor heterogeneity could not be ruled out. Because the study design was exploratory, TCR variables were selected using unadjusted p-values without false-discovery rate correction.

Source: peripheral blood mononuclear cells, taken before any cancer treatment. The rearranged chain carries TRBV28 and TRBJ2-1; TRBD2 is a weak D gene call, 6 bases matching. The sequence was collected from a man aged 35-75 years with stage III lung adenocarcinoma. The CDR3 region: CASSLTSGRGEQFF. The nucleotide sequence is given as TGTGCCAGCAGTTTAACCAGCGGGCGGGGTGAGCAGTTCTTC.